In its sample, the clone carrying this TCR beta chain was seen once. Its antigen is not known. This entry is derived from a study of CD8 T cell repertoires and HIV-1 epitope variants. V lost 1 base, J lost 2 bases, and 7 bases lay in between. Germline CDR1 is MNHEY and CDR2 is SMNVEV (reference sequence). The CDR3 sequence is 14 residues long. Here immunoSEQ multiplex PCR was the method, and the copy in TCRdb shows in-frame clones only, minus some. The sample holds more than 7,000 clones, 66% seen once. The source is a male donor with HIV. This rearrangement joins TRBV27 to TRBJ2-3; maybe TRBD1 (6 bases). The sample consisted of cultured CD8+ T cells derived from PBMCs. The CDR3: CASSLYRDTDTQYF. DNA for the CDR3: TGTGCCAGCAGTTTATACAGGGACACAGATACGCAGTATTTT.